A single sample gave rise to the 26 T cell receptor beta chains below, sequenced in a study of cytomegalovirus exposure and HLA in healthy donors. Clones were sequenced by immunoSEQ multiplex PCR, and TCRdb holds only the in-frame ones, with some missing. The repertoire has about 200,000 clones, 84% of them found once; the top ten carry roughly 12%. Input material: PBMCs. The receptors originated from a woman in her twenties or thirties in good health and CMV-seropositive.

The CDR3 loop is CASSAYSGTSTDNEQFF. In nucleotides, the CDR3 is TGTGCCAGCAGTGCCTACTCCGGGACTAGCACCGACAATGAGCAGTTCTTC. The chain carries TRBV6-1 and TRBJ2-1, with TRBD2 identical over 9 bases. V dropped 4 bases and J dropped 5; count of bases not matched to a gene: 12. CDR3 length: 17 residues. CDR1 MNHNS and CDR2 SASEGT come from the germline V gene.

The rearrangement uses TRBV6-5 and TRBJ1-5, with 7 bases identical to TRBD1. The CDR3 has 14 residues. Germline CDR1 MNHEY, CDR2 SVGAGI. The V gene end was trimmed by 2 bases and the J gene end by 11 bases; junction bases not matched to a gene: 9. This CDR3 reads CASSYRQGVLAQHF. DNA for the CDR3: TGTGCCAGCAGTTACCGACAGGGTGTTTTGGCCCAGCATTTT.

V is TRBV18 and J is TRBJ1-5; possible D gene TRBD1, 6 bases. This CDR3 is 16 amino acids long. Looked up from germline, CDR1 is KGHSH and CDR2 is LQKENI. V gave up 2 bases and J gave up 0 bases, with 11 bases separating them. The CDR3 loop reads CASSPGQPYSNQPQHF. The CDR3 DNA follows: TGTGCCAGCTCACCAGGACAGCCCTATAGCAATCAGCCCCAGCATTTT.

The rearrangement uses TRBV19 and TRBJ1-4, with TRBD1 identical over 12 bases. Germline V CDR1 and CDR2: LNHDA, SQIVND (reference sequence). The CDR3 loop spans 16 amino acids. Trimming took 7 bases from V and 5 from J; bases not matched to a gene: 8. This CDR3 is CASKGQGAIGNEKLFF. CDR3 nucleotides: TGTGCCAGTAAGGGACAGGGGGCGATTGGGAATGAAAAACTGTTTTTT. Based on the CDR3 plus reference TRBV19 and TRBJ1-4, the full variable domain is DGGITQSPKYLFRKEGQNVTLSCEQNLNHDAMYWYRQDPGQGLRLIYYSQIVNDFQKGDIAEGYSVSREKKESFPLTVTSAQKNPTAFYLCASKGQGAIGNEKLFFGSGTQLSVL.

The chain employs TRBV4-1 and TRBJ1-2; D is uncertain. This CDR3 has 16 amino acids. The V end was cut by 7 bases, the J end by 2 bases, with 20 bases between. From germline, CDR1 is MGHRA and CDR2 YSYEKL. This CDR3 is CASTPWFGSSNYGYTF. The CDR3 DNA sequence: TGCGCCAGCACACCCTGGTTTGGGAGTTCGAACTATGGCTACACCTTC.

V and J are TRBV10-3 and TRBJ2-1, with 14 bases lining up with TRBD2. Unmatched junction bases numbered 8, after V lost 9 bases and J lost 10 bases. Germline assignment: CDR1 ENHRY and CDR2 SYGVKD. The CDR3 runs to 14 residues. The CDR3 reads CAMGTSGSPGEQFF. The DNA for the CDR3 is TGTGCCATGGGGACTAGCGGGAGTCCTGGGGAGCAGTTCTTC.

V usage is TRBV2 and J usage is TRBJ1-4; 11 bases fit TRBD1. CDR1 is SNHLY, CDR2 FYNNEI, per germline. J lost 1 base, V lost 6 bases, and 10 bases had no gene match. This CDR3 is 18 amino acids long. In nucleotides, the CDR3 is TGTGCCAGCAGCCCTTCGGCGGGACAGGGGGGAACTAATGAAAAACTGTTTTTT. It encodes CASSPSAGQGGTNEKLFF.

V gene TRBV7-9 combines with J gene TRBJ1-4, with D possibly matching TRBD1 (6 bases). This CDR3 is built from 17 residues. Germline lookup yields CDR1 SEHNR and CDR2 FQNEAQ (reference sequence). Deletions cut 3 bases from V and 6 bases from J, with 20 bases between. The CDR3 region has the DNA TGTGCCAGCAGCTTTCCTACCTACGGGACACTTGATGAAAAACTGTTTTTT. Its translation: CASSFPTYGTLDEKLFF.

The rearrangement links TRBV19 to TRBJ2-7; 11 positions match TRBD2. This CDR3 comprises 16 residues. The V and J ends lost 7 bases and 8 bases, in that order; junction bases with no gene match: 16. Germline V lookup: CDR1 LNHDA, CDR2 SQIVND (reference sequence). The CDR3 protein is CASNPHLLAGASQQYF. CDR3 coding DNA: TGTGCCAGTAACCCCCACCTACTAGCGGGAGCGTCGCAGCAGTACTTC. The variable domain in full, completed from reference TRBV19 and TRBJ2-7, reads DGGITQSPKYLFRKEGQNVTLSCEQNLNHDAMYWYRQDPGQGLRLIYYSQIVNDFQKGDIAEGYSVSREKKESFPLTVTSAQKNPTAFYLCASNPHLLAGASQQYFGPGTRLTVT.

This clone has a single count. This sequence joins TRBV2 and TRBJ2-3, with D hard to call. Germline CDR1 is SNHLY and CDR2 is FYNNEI. The CDR3 is made up of 13 amino acids. The ends were cut back, 4 bases at V and 2 bases at J, with 7 bases in the middle. Here the CDR3 DNA reads TGTGCCAGCAGTGTACTACCCACAGATACGCAGTATTTT. This sequence encodes CASSVLPTDTQYF.

The chain carries TRBV5-4 and TRBJ2-1, with D maybe TRBD2 (6 bases). Germline-derived CDR1 and CDR2 are SGHNT and YYREEE (reference sequence). V lost 4 bases, J lost 4 bases, and 15 bases lay in between. This CDR3 is 15 amino acids long. The CDR3 coding sequence is TGTGCCAGCAGCATAAGACTAGGAGAATACAATGAGCAGTTCTTC. It codes for CASSIRLGEYNEQFF.

The V and J genes are TRBV28 and TRBJ2-7; TRBD2 might be the D (5 bases). Germline V lookup: CDR1 MDHEN, CDR2 SYDVKM. V gave up 7 bases and J gave up 0 bases, with 10 bases separating them. CDR3 size: 13 residues. The CDR3 region has the DNA TGTGCCAGCAACTGGAGGAGCTCCTACGAGCAGTACTTC. Amino acid sequence: CASNWRSSYEQYF.

This clone occurred a few times. The chain is built from TRBV6-6 and TRBJ1-4, with D maybe TRBD1 (5 bases). The CDR3 loop spans 15 amino acids. The ends were cut back, 0 bases at V and 0 bases at J, with 5 bases in the middle. Looked up from germline, CDR1 is MNHNY and CDR2 is SVGAGI (reference sequence). In nucleotides, the CDR3 is TGTGCCAGCAGTTACTCGACAGCAACTAATGAAAAACTGTTTTTT. Protein product: CASSYSTATNEKLFF.

The chain recombines TRBV2 with TRBJ2-7; a weak D match, TRBD2 (6 bases). Germline-derived CDR1 and CDR2 are SNHLY and FYNNEI. Trimming left V 2 bases short and J 3 bases short, with 11 bases between. This CDR3 is built from 14 residues. CDR3 residues: CASSESAGYYEQYF. CDR3 DNA: TGTGCCAGCAGTGAATCAGCGGGTTACTACGAGCAGTACTTC.

The chain joins TRBV5-1 to TRBJ2-2, with 9 bases matching TRBD2. Germline V gene lookup returns CDR1 SGHRS and CDR2 YFSETQ. Unmatched junction bases numbered 10, after V lost 6 bases and J lost 4 bases. There are 16 residues in the CDR3. In DNA form, the CDR3 reads TGCGCCAGCACCGCGGGGGGGCTAGCGATCACCGGGGAGCTGTTTTTT. It encodes CASTAGGLAITGELFF.

The chain employs TRBV6-1 and TRBJ1-5; 9 bases match TRBD1. The germline gives CDR1 MNHNS, CDR2 SASEGT. The CDR3 loop spans 15 amino acids. The CDR3 is CASTRDRDSNQPQHF. CDR3 nucleotides: TGTGCGAGTACCCGGGACAGGGATAGCAATCAGCCCCAGCATTTT.

The gene calls are TRBV28 and TRBJ2-7, with a weak D call TRBD1 (5 bases). Germline-derived CDR1 and CDR2 are MDHEN and SYDVKM. The CDR3 length is 15 residues. V shed 3 bases and J shed 4 bases, with 16 bases lying between them. The CDR3 is CASSFLSRRAYEQYF. The CDR3 DNA reads TGTGCCAGCAGTTTCTTGTCCCGCAGGGCATACGAGCAGTACTTC.

V usage is TRBV15 and J usage is TRBJ2-2; D call uncertain. From germline, CDR1 is LNHNV and CDR2 YYDKDF (reference sequence). The V and J ends lost 2 bases and 1 base respectively, with 8 bases between them. The CDR3 sequence is 15 residues long. In DNA, the CDR3 is TGTGCCACCAGCAGAATGTCAGGGAACACCGGGGAGCTGTTTTTT. Translation gives CATSRMSGNTGELFF.

V is TRBV27 and J is TRBJ2-7; D may be TRBD2 (6 bases). Trimming removed 8 bases from V and 0 bases from J, with 14 bases in between. Germline assignment: CDR1 MNHEY and CDR2 SMNVEV (reference sequence). The CDR3 has 14 amino acids. This CDR3 reads CASGRAGFSYEQYF. Here the CDR3 DNA reads TGTGCCAGCGGTCGGGCGGGGTTCTCCTACGAGCAGTACTTC.

J is TRBJ2-3 and V is TRBV29-1; D might be TRBD2 (5 bases). Germline CDR1 is SQVTM and CDR2 is ANQGSEA. This CDR3 comprises 14 residues. Between the trimmed V and J ends, which lost 5 bases and 2 bases, there was a span of 14 bases. CDR3 loop: CSVIGLPNTDTQYF. The CDR3 nucleotides read TGCAGCGTTATAGGACTCCCCAACACAGATACGCAGTATTTT.

The chain couples TRBV5-4 to TRBJ2-7, with 7 bases matching TRBD1. The trim removed 5 bases at V and 7 bases at J, leaving 6 bases unmatched. Germline CDR1 SGHNT, CDR2 YYREEE (reference sequence). CDR3 length equals 12 residues. CDR3 nucleotides: TGTGCCAGCAGTCCGACAGGGAAGGAGCAGTACTTC. Its translation is CASSPTGKEQYF.

The chain has TRBV14 and TRBJ1-3; D gene uncertain. The germline V and J ends were trimmed by 5 bases and 4 bases, with 9 bases remaining between them. Germline V gene sequence: CDR1 SGHDN, CDR2 FVKESK. The CDR3 has 13 residues. CDR3 protein: CASSGPGGNTIYF. CDR3 nucleotide sequence: TGTGCCAGCAGCGGACCGGGAGGAAACACCATATATTTT.

The J gene is TRBJ2-2, the V gene TRBV7-9; 7 bases are a match to TRBD1. Germline V gene lookup returns CDR1 SEHNR and CDR2 FQNEAQ (reference sequence). J lost 5 bases, V lost 4 bases, and 13 bases had no gene match. The CDR3 contains 17 residues. In nucleotides, the CDR3 is TGTGCCAGCAGCTCACCCTTAGCCGGGACAGTGACCGGGGAGCTGTTTTTT. Its protein is CASSSPLAGTVTGELFF. Filled out from reference TRBV7-9 and TRBJ2-2, the complete variable domain reads DTGVSQNPRHKITKRGQNVTFRCDPISEHNRLYWYRQTLGQGPEFLTYFQNEAQLEKSRLLSDRFSAERPKGSFSTLEIQRTEQGDSAMYLCASSSPLAGTVTGELFFGEGSRLTVL.

The chain joins TRBV28 to TRBJ1-1; the match to TRBD1 covers 10 bases. CDR1 is MDHEN, CDR2 SYDVKM, per germline. CDR3 length: 12 residues. The junction had 1 base not matched to a gene; V was cut back by 5 bases and J by 7 bases. The CDR3 nucleotides are TGTGCCAGCAGTGGACAGGGGGTTGAAGCTTTCTTT. This encodes CASSGQGVEAFF.

The chain carries TRBV6-5 and TRBJ2-7; D ambiguous. The V gene's germline CDR1 is MNHEY and CDR2 SVGAGI. The CDR3 loop spans 14 amino acids. V shed 6 bases and J shed 0 bases, with 12 bases lying between them. CDR3 loop: CASRRAIPSYEQYF. The CDR3 bases are TGTGCCAGCAGGAGAGCCATCCCCTCCTACGAGCAGTACTTC.

In DNA, the CDR3 is TGTGCCAGCAGCTTGGACGGGTGGCTAGCGGGAGGCGGAAATACGCAGTATTTT. Translation: CASSLDGWLAGGGNTQYF. The rearrangement links TRBV5-6 to TRBJ2-3, with 11 bases identical to TRBD2. The CDR3 loop spans 18 amino acids. Germline trimming cut 0 bases from V and 7 bases from J; bases unmatched to any gene: 13. CDR1 and CDR2 from the germline V gene are SGHDT and YYEEEE.